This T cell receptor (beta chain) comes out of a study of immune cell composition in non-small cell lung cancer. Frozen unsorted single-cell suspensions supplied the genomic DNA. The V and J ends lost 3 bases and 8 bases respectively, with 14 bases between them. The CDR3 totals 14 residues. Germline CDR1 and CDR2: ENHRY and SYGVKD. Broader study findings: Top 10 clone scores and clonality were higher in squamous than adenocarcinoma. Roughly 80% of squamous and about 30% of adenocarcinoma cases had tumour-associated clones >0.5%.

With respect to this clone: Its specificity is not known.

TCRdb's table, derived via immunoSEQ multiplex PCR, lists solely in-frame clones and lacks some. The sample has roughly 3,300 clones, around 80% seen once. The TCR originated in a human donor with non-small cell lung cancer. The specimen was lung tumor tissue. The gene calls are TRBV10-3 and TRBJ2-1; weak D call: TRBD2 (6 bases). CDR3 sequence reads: CAISDLDYDHEQFF. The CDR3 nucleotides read TGTGCCATCAGTGACCTGGACTATGATCATGAGCAGTTCTTC.